This TCR beta chain was sequenced for a study of blood T cells in healthy people across ages (dated by TCRdb to 2015 to 2017). Broadly, across the study: In model experiments, template switching captured about one uniquely barcoded TCR beta cDNA molecule for every two T cells. Age-related changes in TCR beta repertoire diversity were measured in the study by deep sequencing normalized with unique cDNA molecular identifiers. Four age groups were formed from the donors: young (average around 15 years), middle-aged (less than 40), aged (around 62) and long-lived (approximately 80). To avoid experimental bias, donors of different ages were distributed randomly across sequencing lanes. Using the same blood draw, the study looked at two additional independent replicas of 1 million unique cDNA reads for two donors, one aged 18 to 30 and the other aged 80 or older.

In regard to this clonotype: There is no known antigen for this receptor. Base qualities are missing; no much larger clone stands one base away.

The germline V gene (reference sequence) gives CDR1 as MNHNY and CDR2 as SVGAGI. The CDR3 numbers 15 residues from cysteine through phenylalanine. CDR3 DNA is the only sequence kept; it has 45 bases, read in frame from the first base. The trim is 0 bases for V and 3 bases for J, with a gap of 9 bases between the germline ends. What the work shows at the level of the full study, not this receptor alone: Compared with the aged group, the long-lived group had more naive CD4+ T cells, fewer expanded clones and increased TCR diversity, suggesting age selection. As age increased, observed TCR beta diversity per million T cells dropped in a roughly linear way, and a significant reduction was already evident by age around 41. Observed TCR beta diversity correlated strongly with the percentage of naive T cells measured by flow cytometry. Estimates of total diversity based on one million sequenced T cells were regarded as lower bounds and as underestimates. Because the CMV infection status of the donors was unknown, age-related changes in expanded clonotypes may potentially have been confounded. Conclusive comparison of naive and antigen-experienced compartments was prevented by the profiling of bulk unsorted PBMCs.

Donors were a few dozen systemically healthy Caucasian individuals from Russia aged roughly 6 to 95 years. Around 9.7 milliliters of peripheral blood were collected from each donor into EDTA-treated Vacutainer tubes. PBMCs were isolated by Ficoll-Paque density-gradient centrifugation, with at least 7 million obtained per sample. Trizol reagent was used to extract total RNA from PBMCs, with at least 5.5 micrograms per sample. For every donor, an aliquot of PBMCs went through flow cytometry to measure the percentages of naive CD45RAhigh/CD27high T cells. Receptors were amplified or captured by 5' RACE. The sequencing machine was an Illumina HiSeq 2500. A second PCR of roughly 7 to 11 cycles was performed with a sample-barcoded 5' primer and a J-beta primer mix. Each TCR beta cDNA molecule received a unique molecular identifier from a template-switch 5' adaptor carrying 12 random nucleotides. At least 3 million CDR3-containing paired-end reads were obtained from each sample. First-strand cDNA synthesis was performed from all RNA using the Mint cDNA synthesis kit, with priming by a TRBC-specific oligonucleotide. All cDNA was treated with uracil-DNA glycosylase and then went through a first 18-cycle PCR with the universal primers M1SS and BC2_uni_R. In the original analysis: Normalization of each sample was performed by random selection of 1 million high-quality reads, each carrying a distinct molecular identifier. Reads sharing molecular identifiers were discarded rather than binned into consensus sequences. MiTCR, with a Q25 quality threshold and the strictest error-elimination algorithm, was used for CDR3 identification, clonotype clustering and error correction. Lower-bound total TCR beta diversity was estimated with a nonparametric unseen species model using Euler transformation. TCRdb redid the processing of the public reads, applying fastp at Q25 and MiXCR, and retained in-frame beta chains. Rows with a matching CDR3 protein are joined into one entry that keeps the most common DNA and genes. TCRdb, not the original authors, processed these V and J calls. The sample records over 1,500,000 distinct CDR3 sequences, approximately 50% of which are singletons. Clones ranked in the top ten supply roughly 2% of the sample.

Material: blood. Recombination linked TRBV6-6 to TRBJ1-5, and TRBD1 may be the D gene, going by 6 matching bases. This receptor was taken from a middle-aged woman in good health. The bases read TGTGCCAGCAGTTACTCTCGGGACATCAATCAGCCCCAGCATTTT. Its amino acids are CASSYSRDINQPQHF.